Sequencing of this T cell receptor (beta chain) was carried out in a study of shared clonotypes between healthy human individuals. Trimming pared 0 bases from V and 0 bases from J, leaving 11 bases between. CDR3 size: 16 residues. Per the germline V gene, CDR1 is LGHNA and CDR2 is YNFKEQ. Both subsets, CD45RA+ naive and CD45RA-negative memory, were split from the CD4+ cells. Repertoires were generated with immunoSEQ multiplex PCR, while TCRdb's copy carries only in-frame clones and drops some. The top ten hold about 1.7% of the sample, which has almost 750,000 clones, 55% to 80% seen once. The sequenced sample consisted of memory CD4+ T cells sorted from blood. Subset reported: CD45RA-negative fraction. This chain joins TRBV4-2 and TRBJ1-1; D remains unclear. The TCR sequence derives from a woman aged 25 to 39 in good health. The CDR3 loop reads CASSQDSQRLNTEAFF. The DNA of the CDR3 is TGTGCCAGCAGCCAAGACTCGCAAAGACTGAACACTGAAGCTTTCTTT.